This T cell receptor beta chain was documented in a study of beta chain features in type 1 diabetes. Looking at the study overall: Examination of sorted cells across all samples involved 100 million or so cells. Study-wide results and caveats: Researchers report that Type 1 diabetes patients had moderately but significantly shorter TCRB CDR3s across all four CD4+ subsets.

Sorting of CD4+ naive, central memory, regulatory and stem cell-like memory cells was performed via CD45RO/CCR7/CD25/CD127/CD95/CD27. This CDR3 comprises 14 residues. Germline V gene lookup returns CDR1 SGHRS and CDR2 YFSETQ. This clone has just a few counts. Its antigen is currently unknown. A read error may account for a junction end that differs from germline. All of the isolated RNA was reverse transcribed, so expressed TCRB transcripts were sequenced. Some clones are missing from TCRdb's copy, which holds only in-frame ones; the method was immunoSEQ multiplex PCR. Of more than 350,000 clones listed, about an eighth are singletons.

This TCR was sampled from a young woman in good health. The rearrangement links TRBV5-1 to TRBJ2-5; D may be TRBD1 (6 bases). Sequenced: naive CD4+ T cells from blood. In DNA, the CDR3 is TGCGCCAGCAGTCCGGCGGTGGGACAAGGGACCCAGTACTTC. As protein: CASSPAVGQGTQYF.